The rows below give T cell receptor beta chains drawn from one sample of a study of blood T cell repertoires in COVID-19. Only in-frame clones appear in the TCRdb table, and some are missing; sequencing was by immunoSEQ multiplex PCR. The sample contains under 8,000 clones, roughly nine tenths of which appear only once. What was sequenced was peripheral blood. The receptors were gathered from an older man with active COVID-19. Both conserved end residues are part of each CDR3. A D gene is named only where the DNA matches it firmly. Clone size, where shown, is once, few, many, or a class for clones that have expanded.

j_gene | v_gene | abundance | d_gene | CDR3nt | CDR3aa
TRBJ1-6 | TRBV3-1/TRBV3-2 | NA | NA | TGTGCCAGCAGCCAACTACAGGCGGATTCACCCCTCCACTTT | CASSQLQADSPLHF
TRBJ2-5 | TRBV5-6 | large | TRBD2 | TGTGCCAGCAGCTTGGATCTAGCGGGAGACTTGGGGCAAGAGACCCAGTACTTC | CASSLDLAGDLGQETQYF
TRBJ2-7 | TRBV18 | once | NA | TGTGCCAGCGCCCCCACGGTCTACGAGCAGTACTTC | CASAPTVYEQYF
TRBJ2-7 | TRBV19 | few | NA | TGTGCCAGTAAAAGTAAGAGGCAGGGCTCGTCGGACGAGCAGTACTTC | CASKSKRQGSSDEQYF
TRBJ2-7 | TRBV3-1/TRBV3-2 | NA | NA | TGTGCCAGCAGCCACCAACTCGAGCAGTACTTC | CASSHQLEQYF
TRBJ1-6 | TRBV7-2 | NA | TRBD1 | TGTGCCAGCAGCTTAGTAGGGCAGGGGGCCAATTCACCCCTCCACTTT | CASSLVGQGANSPLHF
TRBJ1-4 | TRBV5-1 | NA | NA | TGCGCCAGCAGCTCAAGACAGAATAATGAAAAACTGTTTTTT | CASSSRQNNEKLFF
TRBJ2-7 | TRBV19 | NA | NA | TGTGCCAGTAGTATAGATCCCGACAGCTACGAGCAGTACTTC | CASSIDPDSYEQYF
TRBJ2-3 | TRBV29-1 | few | TRBD2 | TGCAGCGCTTACGGGAGGGGGGACACGCAGTATTTT | CSAYGRGDTQYF
TRBJ1-2 | TRBV29-1 | NA | NA | TGCAGCGCCGGAGACCCCTATGGCTACACCTTC | CSAGDPYGYTF
TRBJ2-3 | TRBV19 | NA | TRBD2 | TGTGCCAGTAGTATGGGACTATATATCACAGATACGCAGTATTTT | CASSMGLYITDTQYF
TRBJ2-7 | TRBV7-9 | NA | TRBD2 | TGTGCCAGCAGCTTAGTGGTTTACGTTGGCGGGAGCCTTTACGAGCAGTACTTC | CASSLVVYVGGSLYEQYF
TRBJ2-3 | TRBV4-2 | NA | TRBD2 | TGTGCCAGCAGCCAAGAGCCGGGACTAGCGGGAGAGGGGGGAACCGGAGATACGCAGTATTTT | CASSQEPGLAGEGGTGDTQYF
TRBJ2-7 | TRBV6-1 | NA | TRBD1 | TGTGCCAGCAGTGAAGGGACAGGGCGATACGAGCAGTACTTC | CASSEGTGRYEQYF
TRBJ1-1 | TRBV4-1 | NA | TRBD1 | TGCGCCAGCAGCCAAGAACCCACAGGGGGCACTGAAGCTTTCTTT | CASSQEPTGGTEAFF
TRBJ1-4 | TRBV6-6 | NA | TRBD1 | TGTGCCAGCACTTCTTCAGGGGGACGGGAAAAACTGTTTTTT | CASTSSGGREKLFF
TRBJ2-2 | TRBV19 | NA | TRBD1 | TGTGCCAGTAGTATGGGACAGGGGCGCCGGAACACCGGGGAGCTGTTTTTT | CASSMGQGRRNTGELFF
TRBJ2-7 | TRBV30 | once | NA | TGTGCCTGGCGGGGATACTCCTACGAGCAGTACTTC | CAWRGYSYEQYF
TRBJ2-6 | TRBV30 | NA | TRBD1 | TGTGCCTGGGAACCGGGACAGGAAATCTCTGGGGCCAACGTCCTGACTTTC | CAWEPGQEISGANVLTF
TRBJ1-1 | TRBV27 | NA | NA | TGTGCCAGCAGTTTAAATCGGGGAACTGAAGCTTTCTTT | CASSLNRGTEAFF
TRBJ2-3 | TRBV27 | NA | TRBD1 | TGTGCCAGCAGTTCATCCGGGACAGGGCCACGCACAGATACGCAGTATTTT | CASSSSGTGPRTDTQYF
TRBJ2-7 | TRBV30 | NA | NA | TGTGCCTGGAGGGGACACTTCGGACTGGACGAGCAGTACTTC | CAWRGHFGLDEQYF
TRBJ2-7 | TRBV3-1/TRBV3-2 | NA | TRBD1 | TGTGCCAGCAGCCAAGATTTTAACAGGGGCGAGCAGTACTTC | CASSQDFNRGEQYF
TRBJ2-3 | TRBV7-3 | once | NA | TGTGCCAGCAGCCCATCGGGACTTCCCACAGATACGCAGTATTTT | CASSPSGLPTDTQYF